These T cell receptor beta chains were read from a single sample in a study of T cell repertoires in cytomegalovirus infection. TCRdb reprocessed the reads with MiXCR, giving one entry per CDR3 protein. The sample has approximately 600,000 distinct CDR3 sequences, approximately 40% seen once. Their antigens are not known. Sequencing was performed on cultured PBMCs, taken from culture after CMV antigen stimulation. All receptors come from a human donor in good health (CMV status not recorded). Some clones in this sample may be carry-over from other donors' samples. The CDR3 runs from the conserved cysteine through the conserved F or W. A D gene is named only where the DNA matches it firmly. For some rows the clone size is stated as once, few or many, or as a class when expanded; others skip it.

TRBJ1-6	TRBD1	.	TRBV5-1	TGCGCCAGCAGCTTGGGGGACAGGGCAACCTATAATTCACCCCTCCACTTT	CASSLGDRATYNSPLHF
TRBJ1-1	.	few	TRBV7-6	TGTGCCAGCAGCTTAGGGCGGGGATTGAACACTGAAGCTTTCTTT	CASSLGRGLNTEAFF
TRBJ1-1	.	many	TRBV12-3/TRBV12-4	TGTGCCAGCAGTTTTGACGGACTGAACACTGAAGCTTTCTTT	CASSFDGLNTEAFF
TRBJ1-4	.	.	TRBV7-9	TGTGCCAGCAGCTTAATGGGAGTTGGTGAAAAACTGTTTTTT	CASSLMGVGEKLFF
TRBJ1-1	.	many	TRBV7-2	TGTGCCAGCAGCTCTGGGGTTATCACTGAAGCTTTCTTT	CASSSGVITEAFF
TRBJ1-2	.	.	TRBV4-1	TGCGCCAGCAGCCAAGTGACGGGAAAGGACTATGGCTACACCTTC	CASSQVTGKDYGYTF
TRBJ2-3	TRBD1	.	TRBV7-8	TGTGCCAGCAGCTTAGCCGGGACAGGGGGCATAGATACGCAGTATTTT	CASSLAGTGGIDTQYF
TRBJ1-1	.	.	TRBV7-6	TGTGCCAGCAGCTTAGGACGATCCGGGAACACTGAAGCTTTCTTT	CASSLGRSGNTEAFF
TRBJ1-2	.	many	TRBV7-2	TGTGCCAGCAGCTTAGTGAGAACAACTAACTATGGCTACACCTTC	CASSLVRTTNYGYTF
TRBJ1-6	TRBD1	few	TRBV7-9	TGTGCCAGCAGCGCCCGGGACAGCCAGAGCTCCTATAATTCACCCCTCCACTTT	CASSARDSQSSYNSPLHF
TRBJ2-4	TRBD1	.	TRBV18	TGTGCCAGCTCACCGAACAGGGGGCGTATCGGGAACATTCAGTACTTC	CASSPNRGRIGNIQYF
TRBJ2-3	TRBD1	few	TRBV7-9	TGTGCCAGCGGACCAGGGGGAAGCACAGATACGCAGTATTTT	CASGPGGSTDTQYF
TRBJ2-5	.	few	TRBV6-2/TRBV6-3	TGTGCCAGCAGTTCTGCCGGGACAAACCTCCAAGAGACCCAGTACTTC	CASSSAGTNLQETQYF
TRBJ2-7	.	.	TRBV7-2	TGTGCCAGCAGCTTAGGACAGGTCTTCGAGCAGTACTTC	CASSLGQVFEQYF
TRBJ1-5	TRBD1	few	TRBV12-3/TRBV12-4	TGTGCCAGCAGGACAGGGACCAACCAGGCCCAGCATTTT	CASRTGTNQAQHF
TRBJ1-2	.	.	TRBV6-5	TGTGCCAGCAGCAACTACAGGGATGACTATGGCTACACCTTC	CASSNYRDDYGYTF
TRBJ2-2	TRBD1	.	TRBV7-2	TGTGCCAGCAGCCCCGAGGGACAGGCAAACACCGGGGAGCTGTTTTTT	CASSPEGQANTGELFF
TRBJ2-5	.	.	TRBV7-2	TGTGCCAGCAGCTTACAGACAGACCAAGAGACCCAGTACTTC	CASSLQTDQETQYF
TRBJ2-1	TRBD2	.	TRBV20-1	TGCAGTGCTAGAGACACGCGGGAGAGCTCCTACAATGAGCAGTTCTTC	CSARDTRESSYNEQFF
TRBJ1-4	.	few	TRBV27	TGTGCCAGCAGTTTTAGGGTCTCGGGTGGAGAAAAACTGTTTTTT	CASSFRVSGGEKLFF
TRBJ2-1	.	.	TRBV7-2	TGTGCCAGCAGCTCGAGGGCGAACTCCTACAATGAGCAGTTCTTC	CASSSRANSYNEQFF
TRBJ1-2	.	.	TRBV4-3	TGCGCCAGCAGCCAAGCTCTACGTACTAACTATGGCTACACCTTC	CASSQALRTNYGYTF
TRBJ2-5	TRBD1	.	TRBV12-3/TRBV12-4	TGTGCCAGCAGCCGTGGACAGGGGTGGAAGACCCAGTACTTC	CASSRGQGWKTQYF
TRBJ2-3	TRBD2	.	TRBV5-4	TGTGCCAGCAGCTTGAGTAGCGGGGGCCCAGATACGCAGTATTTT	CASSLSSGGPDTQYF
TRBJ2-5	TRBD2	many	TRBV7-2	TGTGCCAGCAGCAGAATCGGTAGCGGGAGGGCCCTGGAGACCCAGTACTTC	CASSRIGSGRALETQYF
TRBJ1-1	.	.	TRBV2	TGTGCCAGCAGTGAAACGACGAACACTGAAGCTTTCTTT	CASSETTNTEAFF
TRBJ2-3	TRBD2	.	TRBV5-3	TGTGCCAGCAGCTTGAACGGACTAGCGGGAGCGAAAGATACGCAGTATTTT	CASSLNGLAGAKDTQYF
TRBJ1-6	.	.	TRBV7-2	TGTGCCAGCAGCTACCTTAAGGAACCCTCACCCCTCCACTTT	CASSYLKEPSPLHF
TRBJ2-1	TRBD2	few	TRBV20-1	TGCAGTGCTAGAGTCGCTAGCGGCATCTCCTACAATGAGCAGTTCTTC	CSARVASGISYNEQFF
TRBJ1-1	.	many	TRBV7-2	TGTGCCAGCAGCTTCTCACCGGGGGGGCTCGGGATAGATGAAGCTTTCTTT	CASSFSPGGLGIDEAFF
TRBJ1-2	TRBD1	once	TRBV4-1	TGCGCCAGCAGCCAAGAAATTAGGAGACAGGGGTCCGGAGGCTACACCTTC	CASSQEIRRQGSGGYTF
TRBJ2-3	.	.	TRBV7-2	TGTGCCAGCAGCTTATTCCAGGATACAGATACGCAGTATTTT	CASSLFQDTDTQYF
TRBJ2-7	.	few	TRBV12-3/TRBV12-4	TGTGCCAGCAGTCCCCAGGCTAGCTCCTACGAGCAGTACTTC	CASSPQASSYEQYF
TRBJ2-4	.	.	TRBV7-6	TGTGCCAGTACCCAGGGGGGGGTACACATTCAGTACTTC	CASTQGGVHIQYF
TRBJ2-3	TRBD1	few	TRBV7-9	TGTGCCAGCAGCTTAGCGCCGGGACAGGACACAGATACGCAGTATTTT	CASSLAPGQDTDTQYF
TRBJ2-3	TRBD1	many	TRBV28	TGTGCCAGCAGTCCCGGGACAGGAAGCACAGATACGCAGTATTTT	CASSPGTGSTDTQYF
TRBJ1-6	TRBD1	.	TRBV5-4	TGTGCCAGCAGCTTGGGGGGGACAGGGGGCGGTTCACCCCTCCACTTT	CASSLGGTGGGSPLHF
TRBJ1-1	TRBD1	.	TRBV10-3	TGTGCCATCAGTGAGTCGGGCAGGGGGGAGAACACTGAAGCTTTCTTT	CAISESGRGENTEAFF
TRBJ2-3	.	many	TRBV5-6	TGTGCCAGCAGCCACCGGGTAGGAGTGAGCACAGATACGCAGTATTTT	CASSHRVGVSTDTQYF
TRBJ2-7	TRBD2	.	TRBV11-2	TGTGCCAGCAGGGCCGCTAGCGGGGGTTACGAGCAGTACTTC	CASRAASGGYEQYF
TRBJ1-5	.	few	TRBV12-3/TRBV12-4	TGTGCCAGCAGTTTAGCCGACTGGAGCAATCAGCCCCAGCATTTT	CASSLADWSNQPQHF
TRBJ1-1	.	few	TRBV7-9	TGTGCCAGCAGCCCGTTGGGGGGGAACACTGAAGCTTTCTTT	CASSPLGGNTEAFF
TRBJ2-5	TRBD1	.	TRBV20-1	TGCAGTGCTAGAGATAGGCGGCAGGGGGCGGAGACCCAGTACTTC	CSARDRRQGAETQYF
TRBJ2-7	TRBD2	.	TRBV20-1	TGCAGTGCTAGAGATCCGCGGCCTAGCGGCGCCTACGAGCAGTACTTC	CSARDPRPSGAYEQYF
TRBJ2-5	.	many	TRBV6-2/TRBV6-3	TGTGCCAGCAGAACCTCTTCCCAGGGGAGCGGAGAGACCCAGTACTTC	CASRTSSQGSGETQYF
TRBJ1-1	.	.	TRBV5-1	TGCGCCAGCAGCTTGGCGGGGGCTCACACTGAAGCTTTCTTT	CASSLAGAHTEAFF
TRBJ2-1	.	.	TRBV5-1	TGCGCCAGCAGCTCGGGACCGCGCAACCCCCTCCCGGACAATGAGCAGTTCTTC	CASSSGPRNPLPDNEQFF
TRBJ2-6	.	few	TRBV7-6	TGTGCCAGCAGCACCCCGACAGGTTCTGCCATCTCTGGGGCCAACGTCCTGACTTTC	CASSTPTGSAISGANVLTF